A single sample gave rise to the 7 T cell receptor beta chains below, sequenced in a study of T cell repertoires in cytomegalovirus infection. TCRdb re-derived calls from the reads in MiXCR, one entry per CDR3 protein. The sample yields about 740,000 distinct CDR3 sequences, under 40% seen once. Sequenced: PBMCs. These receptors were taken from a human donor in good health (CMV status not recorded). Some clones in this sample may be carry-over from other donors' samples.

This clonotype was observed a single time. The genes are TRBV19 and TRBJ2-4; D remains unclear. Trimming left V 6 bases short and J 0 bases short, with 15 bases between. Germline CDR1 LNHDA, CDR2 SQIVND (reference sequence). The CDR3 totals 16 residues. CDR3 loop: CASSHPNRLAKNIQYF. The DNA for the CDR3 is TGTGCCAGTAGCCACCCGAATCGACTAGCCAAAAACATTCAGTACTTC.

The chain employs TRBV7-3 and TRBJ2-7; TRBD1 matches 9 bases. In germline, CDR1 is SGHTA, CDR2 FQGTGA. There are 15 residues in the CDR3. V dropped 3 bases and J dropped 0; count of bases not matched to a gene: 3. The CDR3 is CASSFTGGDSYEQYF. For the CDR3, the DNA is TGTGCCAGCAGCTTCACAGGGGGCGACTCCTACGAGCAGTACTTC.

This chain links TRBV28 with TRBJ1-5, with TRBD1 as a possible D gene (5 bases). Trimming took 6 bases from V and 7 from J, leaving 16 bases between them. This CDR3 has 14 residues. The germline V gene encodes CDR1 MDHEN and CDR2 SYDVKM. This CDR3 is CASRYSGLAQPQHF. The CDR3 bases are TGTGCCAGCAGATACTCGGGACTCGCCCAGCCCCAGCATTTT.

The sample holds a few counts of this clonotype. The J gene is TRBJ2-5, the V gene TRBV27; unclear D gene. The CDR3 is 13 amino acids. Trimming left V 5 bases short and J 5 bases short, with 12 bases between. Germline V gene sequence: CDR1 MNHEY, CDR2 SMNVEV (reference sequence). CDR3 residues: CASSVTFRETQYF. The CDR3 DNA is TGTGCCAGCAGTGTCACCTTTCGGGAGACCCAGTACTTC.

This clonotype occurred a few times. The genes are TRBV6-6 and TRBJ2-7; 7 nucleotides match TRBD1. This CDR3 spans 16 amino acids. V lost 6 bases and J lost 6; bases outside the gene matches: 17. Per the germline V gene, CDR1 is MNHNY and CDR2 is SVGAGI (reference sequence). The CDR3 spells CASRVPPTGWEGEQYF. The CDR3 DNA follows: TGTGCCAGCAGGGTCCCCCCGACAGGGTGGGAAGGCGAGCAGTACTTC.

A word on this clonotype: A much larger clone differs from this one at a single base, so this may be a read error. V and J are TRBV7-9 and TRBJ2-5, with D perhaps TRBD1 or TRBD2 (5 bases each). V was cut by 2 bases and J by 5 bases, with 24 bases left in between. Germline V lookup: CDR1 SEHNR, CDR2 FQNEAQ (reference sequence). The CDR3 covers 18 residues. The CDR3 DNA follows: TGTGCCAGCAGCTTAAACACCTCGGACACTAGATTGATGGAGACCCAGTACTTC. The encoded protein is CASSLNTSDTRLMETQYF.

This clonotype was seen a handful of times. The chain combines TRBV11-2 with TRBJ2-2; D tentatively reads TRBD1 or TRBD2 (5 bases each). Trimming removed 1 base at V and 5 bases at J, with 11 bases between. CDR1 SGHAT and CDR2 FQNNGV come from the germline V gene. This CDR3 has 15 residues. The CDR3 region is CASSLAMGDTGELFF. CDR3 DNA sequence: TGTGCCAGCAGCTTAGCCATGGGGGATACCGGGGAGCTGTTTTTT.